The 20 T cell receptor beta chains below were found in one sample sequenced in a study of T cell changes during pregnancy in multiple sclerosis. TCRdb keeps only in-frame clones here, not all; method: immunoSEQ multiplex PCR. The table lists fewer than 150,000 clones, about 95% of them singletons. Material: peripheral blood, obtained after pregnancy. All receptors derive from a female donor with multiple sclerosis, enrolled in a pregnancy study.

This chain links TRBV5-1 with TRBJ1-2, with 9 nucleotides matching TRBD1. Germline CDR1 reads SGHRS; CDR2 reads YFSETQ. Losses at the gene ends were 3 bases for V and 8 bases for J; bases not matched to a gene: 8. The CDR3 has 14 amino acids. The CDR3 reads CASSYPGQGKGYTF. The CDR3 nucleotides read TGCGCCAGCAGCTACCCGGGACAGGGCAAAGGCTACACCTTC. Full variable domain (rest looked up from reference TRBV5-1 and TRBJ1-2): KAGVTQTPRYLIKTRGQQVTLSCSPISGHRSVSWYQQTPGQGLQFLFEYFSETQRNKGNFPGRFSGRQFSNSRSEMNVSTLELGDSALYLCASSYPGQGKGYTFGSGTRLTVV.

The chain combines TRBV28 with TRBJ2-1; D gene ambiguous. The V and J ends lost 6 bases and 8 bases respectively, with 14 bases between them. The length of the CDR3 is 13 residues. Germline V gene sequence: CDR1 MDHEN, CDR2 SYDVKM. CDR3 in amino acids: CASSLGFRDEQFF. In DNA form, the CDR3 reads TGTGCCAGCAGCCTAGGCTTCAGAGATGAGCAGTTCTTC.

About this clone itself: Other DNA sequences in the sample encode the same CDR3. The chain has TRBV27 and TRBJ2-7; D is uncertain. CDR1 and CDR2 (germline): MNHEY, SMNVEV (reference sequence). This CDR3 is built from 11 residues. V was clipped by 4 bases and J by 4 bases, with 5 bases between them. This chain's CDR3 is CASSSTYEQYF. The CDR3 DNA reads as TGTGCCAGCAGTTCTACTTACGAGCAGTACTTC.

This rearrangement joins TRBV28 to TRBJ1-1, with D unclear. The germline CDR1 and CDR2 sequences are MDHEN and SYDVKM. This CDR3 contains 14 residues. Trimming removed 7 bases at V and 4 bases at J, with 16 bases between. The CDR3 DNA follows: TGTGCCAGCAATCCACCGGGATTCTTCACTGAAGCTTTCTTT. The encoded protein is CASNPPGFFTEAFF.

The rearrangement joins TRBV5-1 to TRBJ2-5; tentative D call: TRBD2 (6 bases). CDR1 is SGHRS, CDR2 YFSETQ, per germline. The CDR3 totals 14 residues. V lost 3 bases and J lost 4, with 13 bases in between. CDR3 loop: CASSWTGGGETQYF. CDR3 nucleotide sequence: TGCGCCAGCAGCTGGACCGGGGGAGGAGAGACCCAGTACTTC.

V gene TRBV9 combines with J gene TRBJ2-1; 12 nucleotides align to TRBD1. Trimming removed 6 bases from V and 6 bases from J; junction bases left unmatched: 4. The CDR3 runs 14 residues. Per the germline V gene, CDR1 is SGDLS and CDR2 is YYNGEE. The CDR3, as DNA: TGTGCCAGCACGGGACAGGGGGCGAGCAATGAGCAGTTCTTC. Protein: CASTGQGASNEQFF.

The chain links TRBV19 to TRBJ2-2; the D gene is possibly TRBD1 (6 bases). There are 13 residues in the CDR3. V was clipped by 7 bases and J by 7 bases, with 13 bases between them. In germline, CDR1 is LNHDA, CDR2 SQIVND (reference sequence). For the CDR3, the DNA is TGTGCCAGTACCTACAGGGTAGACGGGGAGCTGTTTTTT. Translated: CASTYRVDGELFF.

The chain combines TRBV19 with TRBJ2-3; 9 nucleotides line up with TRBD1. The CDR3 loop spans 15 amino acids. Trimming cost V 9 bases and J 2 bases; bases outside gene matches: 9. Germline lookup yields CDR1 LNHDA and CDR2 SQIVND (reference sequence). The CDR3 loop is CASHRTGDTTDTQYF. Here the CDR3 DNA reads TGTGCCAGCCATCGGACAGGGGACACCACAGATACGCAGTATTTT. The complete variable domain, with remaining parts taken from reference TRBV19 and TRBJ2-3, reads DGGITQSPKYLFRKEGQNVTLSCEQNLNHDAMYWYRQDPGQGLRLIYYSQIVNDFQKGDIAEGYSVSREKKESFPLTVTSAQKNPTAFYLCASHRTGDTTDTQYFGPGTRLTVL.

The rearrangement links TRBV5-1 to TRBJ2-3; 10 nucleotides match TRBD2. Unmatched junction bases numbered 3, after V lost 0 bases and J lost 2 bases. The CDR3 spans 16 residues. The V gene's germline CDR1 is SGHRS and CDR2 YFSETQ. CDR3 amino acids: CASSLVTSGTTDTQYF. CDR3 nucleotides: TGCGCCAGCAGCTTGGTTACTAGCGGGACCACAGATACGCAGTATTTT. Full variable domain (missing parts from reference TRBV5-1 and TRBJ2-3): KAGVTQTPRYLIKTRGQQVTLSCSPISGHRSVSWYQQTPGQGLQFLFEYFSETQRNKGNFPGRFSGRQFSNSRSEMNVSTLELGDSALYLCASSLVTSGTTDTQYFGPGTRLTVL.

The chain recombines TRBV6-6 with TRBJ1-1; D perhaps matches TRBD1 (6 bases). Germline assignment: CDR1 MNHNY and CDR2 SVGAGI (reference sequence). Deletions cut 0 bases from V and 1 base from J, with 12 bases between. The length of the CDR3 is 16 residues. CDR3 coding DNA: TGTGCCAGCAGTTACTCGGCCGGGACAACGAACACTGAAGCTTTCTTT. Its translation is CASSYSAGTTNTEAFF.

The CDR3 sequence: CAWRGGQFEAFF. The CDR3 coding sequence is TGTGCCTGGAGGGGAGGACAATTTGAAGCTTTCTTT. The chain combines TRBV30 with TRBJ1-1; D possibly corresponds to TRBD1 (5 bases). V was pared by 3 bases and J by 7 bases, with 12 bases between. Germline V lookup: CDR1 GTSNPN, CDR2 SVGIG (reference sequence). CDR3 length equals 12 residues.

V is TRBV28 and J is TRBJ1-2; 8 nucleotides line up with TRBD1. V shed 3 bases, J shed 8 bases, and the junction held 17 bases outside the gene matches. The germline gives CDR1 MDHEN, CDR2 SYDVKM. The CDR3 is made up of 17 amino acids. This chain's CDR3 is CASSLVGQGLSREGYTF. CDR3 nucleotides: TGTGCCAGCAGTTTGGTAGGACAGGGTCTTTCGAGAGAAGGCTACACCTTC.

The chain combines TRBV9 with TRBJ2-3, with D possibly TRBD2 on 6 matching bases. V shed 2 bases and J shed 1 base, with 14 bases lying between them. Per the germline V gene, CDR1 is SGDLS and CDR2 is YYNGEE. CDR3 length: 16 amino acids. This CDR3 is CASSVRTGEGTDTQYF. The CDR3 region has the DNA TGTGCCAGCAGCGTCAGGACGGGAGAGGGCACAGATACGCAGTATTTT.

The genes are TRBV7-3 and TRBJ2-2; TRBD2 aligns across 10 bases. Per germline, CDR1 SGHTA and CDR2 FQGTGA. The V segment lost 1 base and the J segment 0 bases; nucleotides outside the gene matches: 5. This CDR3 is 18 amino acids long. CDR3 sequence reads: CASSLIASGSPNTGELFF. The DNA of the CDR3 is TGTGCCAGCAGCTTAATCGCTAGCGGGAGTCCGAACACCGGGGAGCTGTTTTTT. Full variable domain (remainder filled in from reference TRBV7-3 and TRBJ2-2): GAGVSQTPSNKVTEKGKYVELRCDPISGHTALYWYRQSLGQGPEFLIYFQGTGAADDSGLPNDRFFAVRPEGSVSTLKIQRTERGDSAVYLCASSLIASGSPNTGELFFGEGSRLTVL.

DNA for the CDR3: TGTGCCAGCAGTTTAATTAGCGGGAGGGCTAGCTCCTACAATGAGCAGTTCTTC. It encodes CASSLISGRASSYNEQFF. This chain joins TRBV28 and TRBJ2-1; 11 bases map to TRBD2. With 2 bases clipped from V and 0 bases from J, the junction kept 6 bases outside the gene matches. Germline CDR1 MDHEN, CDR2 SYDVKM. The CDR3 totals 18 residues.

J is TRBJ2-1 and V is TRBV7-9; TRBD2 is a possible D gene (5 bases). CDR3 length: 13 residues. The V gene lost 0 bases and the J gene lost 7 bases, with 7 bases spanning the gap. Germline V gene sequence: CDR1 SEHNR, CDR2 FQNEAQ (reference sequence). The CDR3 nucleotides are TGTGCCAGCAGCTTAGCGGGAGAGAATGAGCAGTTCTTC. Translation gives CASSLAGENEQFF.

The gene calls are TRBV7-6 and TRBJ1-1; D is undetermined. Germline V gene data show CDR1 as SGHVS and CDR2 as FNYEAQ. V was trimmed by 0 bases and J by 6 bases, leaving 23 bases between them. This CDR3 has 18 amino acids. This CDR3 is CASSLAVGLGLKDSEAFF. The CDR3 DNA sequence: TGTGCCAGCAGCTTAGCTGTAGGATTGGGATTGAAGGACTCTGAAGCTTTCTTT.

The chain uses TRBV10-3 and TRBJ1-1; no definite D call. Germline-derived CDR1 and CDR2 are ENHRY and SYGVKD. The CDR3 extends over 14 amino acids. Trimming pared 0 bases from V and 5 bases from J, leaving 10 bases between. Here the CDR3 reads CAISESIDKTEAFF. The CDR3 DNA follows: TGTGCCATCAGTGAGTCGATAGACAAAACTGAAGCTTTCTTT.

With respect to this clone: One end of the junction is discordant with germline, which a read error may explain. This rearrangement joins TRBV27 to TRBJ2-7; TRBD1 matches 7 bases. The germline gives CDR1 MNHEY, CDR2 SMNVEV (reference sequence). The CDR3 is 13 residues long. Here the CDR3 reads CASSSRRQGRLTF. In nucleotides, the CDR3 is TGTGCCAGCAGTTCCCGCAGACAGGGAAGGTTAACCTTC.

V and J are TRBV5-1 and TRBJ2-1; TRBD2 matches at 16 bases. This CDR3 spans 17 amino acids. Germline V gives CDR1 SGHRS, CDR2 YFSETQ. Germline trimming cut 4 bases from V and 3 bases from J; bases unmatched to any gene: 4. CDR3 coding DNA: TGCGCCAGCAGCAGCGGGACTAGCGGGAGGGGCTACAATGAGCAGTTCTTC. This gives the protein CASSSGTSGRGYNEQFF.